This TCR beta chain was sequenced for a study of blood T cell repertoires in COVID-19. Study summary: COVID-19 samples, acute and convalescent, were from the United States, Italy and Spain.

Measured with immunoSEQ multiplex PCR; TCRdb has only the in-frame clones, and not every one. The sample lists some 240,000 clones, 80% to 90% occurring once. Trimming cost V 7 bases and J 5 bases, with 17 bases left between them. The CDR3 is made up of 14 amino acids. Germline V CDR1 and CDR2: SEHNR, FQNEAQ (reference sequence). Individuals aged about 18 to 90 years were recruited from roughly 22 US areas. Participant reports of clinical history set cohort assignment. In the 2 weeks before study entry, exposed participants met a COVID-19 case, which was PCR-confirmed or clinician-diagnosed. Sequenced input: PBMCs or T cells enriched from blood (not recorded which). This receptor was obtained from a woman aged 45-65 years who had been exposed to COVID-19. This rearrangement joins TRBV7-9 to TRBJ2-5; the D gene is possibly TRBD1 (6 bases). CDR3 nucleotide sequence: TGTGCCAGCATTGGAGACGGACAGTTGGAGACCCAGTACTTC. It yields the protein CASIGDGQLETQYF.